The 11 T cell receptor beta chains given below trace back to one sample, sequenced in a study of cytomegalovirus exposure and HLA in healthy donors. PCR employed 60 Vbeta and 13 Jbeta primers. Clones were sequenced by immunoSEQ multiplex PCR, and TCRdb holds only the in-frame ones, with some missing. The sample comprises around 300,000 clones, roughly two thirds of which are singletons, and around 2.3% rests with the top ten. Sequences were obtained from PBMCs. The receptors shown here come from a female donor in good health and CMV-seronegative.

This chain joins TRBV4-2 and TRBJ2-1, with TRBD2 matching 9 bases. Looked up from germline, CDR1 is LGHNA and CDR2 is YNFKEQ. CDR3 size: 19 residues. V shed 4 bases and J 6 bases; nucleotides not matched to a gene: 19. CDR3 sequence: CASSRLQAGGKKTTNEQFF. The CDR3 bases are TGTGCCAGCAGCCGACTTCAGGCGGGAGGGAAGAAAACGACCAATGAGCAGTTCTTC.

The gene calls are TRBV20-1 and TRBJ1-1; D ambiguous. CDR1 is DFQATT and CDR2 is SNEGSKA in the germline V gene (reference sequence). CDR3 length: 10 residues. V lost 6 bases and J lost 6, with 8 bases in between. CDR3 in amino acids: CSALSSEAFF. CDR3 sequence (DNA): TGCAGTGCCTTGAGCTCTGAAGCTTTCTTT.

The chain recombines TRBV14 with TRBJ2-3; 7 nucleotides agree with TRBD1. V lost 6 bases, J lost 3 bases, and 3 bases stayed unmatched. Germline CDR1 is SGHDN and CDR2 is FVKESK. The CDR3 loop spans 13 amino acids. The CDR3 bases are TGTGCCAGCAGGCAACAGGGGACAGATACGCAGTATTTT. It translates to CASRQQGTDTQYF. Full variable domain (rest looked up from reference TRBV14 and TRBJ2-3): EAGVTQFPSHSVIEKGQTVTLRCDPISGHDNLYWYRRVMGKEIKFLLHFVKESKQDESGMPNNRFLAERTGGTYSTLKVQPAELEDSGVYFCASRQQGTDTQYFGPGTRLTVL.

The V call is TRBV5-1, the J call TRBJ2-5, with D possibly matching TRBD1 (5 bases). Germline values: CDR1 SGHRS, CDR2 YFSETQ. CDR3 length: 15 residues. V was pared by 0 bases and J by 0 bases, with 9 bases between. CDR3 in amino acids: CASSLEDTYQETQYF. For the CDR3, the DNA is TGCGCCAGCAGCTTGGAGGACACGTACCAAGAGACCCAGTACTTC.

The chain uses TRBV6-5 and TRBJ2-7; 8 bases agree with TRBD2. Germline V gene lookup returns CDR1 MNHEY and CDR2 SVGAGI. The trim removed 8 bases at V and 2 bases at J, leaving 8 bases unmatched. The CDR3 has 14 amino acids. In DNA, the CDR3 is TGTGCCAGCGCAGGGTCGGGAGGGACCTACGAGCAGTACTTC. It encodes CASAGSGGTYEQYF.

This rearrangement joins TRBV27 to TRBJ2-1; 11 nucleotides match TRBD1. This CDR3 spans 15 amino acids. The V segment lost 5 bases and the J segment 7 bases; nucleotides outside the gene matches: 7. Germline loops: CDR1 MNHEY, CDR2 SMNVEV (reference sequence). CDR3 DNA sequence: TGTGCCAGCAGTAACCGGGACAGGGGGGGAAATGAGCAGTTCTTC. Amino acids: CASSNRDRGGNEQFF.

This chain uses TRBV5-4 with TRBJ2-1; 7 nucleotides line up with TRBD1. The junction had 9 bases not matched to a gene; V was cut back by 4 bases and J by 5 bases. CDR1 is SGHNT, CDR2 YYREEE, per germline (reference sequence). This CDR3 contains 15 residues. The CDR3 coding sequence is TGTGCCAGCAGCCGCCCGGGACAGAATAACAATGAGCAGTTCTTC. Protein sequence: CASSRPGQNNNEQFF.

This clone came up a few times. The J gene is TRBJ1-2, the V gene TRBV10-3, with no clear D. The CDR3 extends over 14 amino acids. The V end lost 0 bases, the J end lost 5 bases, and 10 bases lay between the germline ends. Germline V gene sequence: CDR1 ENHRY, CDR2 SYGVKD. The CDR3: CAISESGEAYGYTF. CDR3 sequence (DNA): TGTGCCATCAGTGAGTCCGGGGAGGCGTATGGCTACACCTTC.

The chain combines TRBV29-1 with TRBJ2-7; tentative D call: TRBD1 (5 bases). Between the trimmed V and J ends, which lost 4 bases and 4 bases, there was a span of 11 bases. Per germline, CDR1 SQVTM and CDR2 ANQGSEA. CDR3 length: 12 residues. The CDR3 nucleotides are TGCAGCGTTGTAGGGCAGGGATACGAGCAGTACTTC. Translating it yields CSVVGQGYEQYF.

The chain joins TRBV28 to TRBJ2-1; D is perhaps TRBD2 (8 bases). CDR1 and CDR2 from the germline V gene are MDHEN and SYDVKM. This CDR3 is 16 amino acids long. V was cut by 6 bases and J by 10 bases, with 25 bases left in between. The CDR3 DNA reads TGTGCCAGCAGGACAGGGTCAAGCGGGAGTCACCGGGAGCAGTTCTTC. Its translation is CASRTGSSGSHREQFF. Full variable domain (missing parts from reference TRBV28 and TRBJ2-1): DVKVTQSSRYLVKRTGEKVFLECVQDMDHENMFWYRQDPGLGLRLIYFSYDVKMKEKGDIPEGYSVSREKKERFSLILESASTNQTSMYLCASRTGSSGSHREQFFGPGTRLTVL.

In DNA, the CDR3 is TGTGCCAGCAGTTCGACAGGGTACTATGGCTACACCTTC. This encodes CASSSTGYYGYTF. The chain carries TRBV28 and TRBJ1-2, with TRBD1 matching over 7 bases. Germline trimming cut 4 bases from V and 3 bases from J; bases unmatched to any gene: 2. The CDR3 totals 13 residues. Per the germline V gene, CDR1 is MDHEN and CDR2 is SYDVKM.